This T cell receptor beta chain appears in the sequencing data of a study of spatial heterogeneity in lung cancer. Findings and caveats of the study: The appearance of ubiquitous expanded tumor TCRs in blood was greater at resection than follow-up.

TCRdb processed the 5' RACE reads anew with MiXCR; each CDR3 protein has one entry. The data contain around 110,000 distinct CDR3 sequences, 12% of them singletons. Time point in this sample: blood at routine non-recurrence follow-up after resection. Sequencing of whole RNA from tumor, nontumor lung or frozen PBMC involved no sorting. The CDR3 contains 14 residues. Germline CDR1 reads LGHNA; CDR2 reads YNFKEQ. Trimming shortened V by 6 bases and J by 5 bases, and 17 bases separated the two germline ends. This clonotype has just a few counts. Its target is not known. This chain joins TRBV4-2 and TRBJ2-7, with D tentatively TRBD1 or TRBD2 (5 bases each). The TCR originated in a male donor with early-stage non-small cell lung cancer. Sequenced here: PBMCs, sampled at follow-up. CDR3 in amino acids: CASSPGGAGHEQYF. The CDR3 nucleotides read TGTGCCAGCAGTCCTGGGGGTGCCGGCCACGAGCAGTACTTC.